The 22 T cell receptor beta chains below all came from one sample that was sequenced in a study of OX40 agonist ivuxolimab in advanced cancers. The library was made by the immunoSEQ multiplex PCR assay. TCRdb retrieved this table from immuneACCESS and kept in-frame rearrangements only. Not all clones are present; in checked studies, unresolved V genes account for under half, and no reason is known for the remainder. The sample table holds tens of thousands of clones, of which over 80% were seen once. The ten largest clonotypes hold roughly 0.56% of the sample. Material: CD4+ or CD8+ T cells sorted from blood, obtained in a trial of the OX40 agonist ivuxolimab. The source of these receptors is an adult with an advanced solid tumor such as melanoma, head and neck, liver or kidney cancer.

The chain couples TRBV9 to TRBJ2-7; 7 positions agree with TRBD1. CDR1 and CDR2 (germline): SGDLS, YYNGEE. V trimming: 8 bases; J trimming: 4 bases; junction bases outside the gene matches: 12. This CDR3 is built from 14 residues. The CDR3, as DNA: TGTGCCAGTAAGGGGGCGGGTGACTTTTACGAGCAGTACTTC. Translating gives CASKGAGDFYEQYF.

This clone occurred a few times. The chain recombines TRBV5-1 with TRBJ1-2, with 11 bases fitting TRBD1. The CDR3 covers 14 residues. Losses at the gene ends were 5 bases for V and 8 bases for J; bases not matched to a gene: 8. Germline V lookup: CDR1 SGHRS, CDR2 YFSETQ. The CDR3: CASRSGQGAPGYTF. In DNA form, the CDR3 reads TGCGCCAGCAGGTCAGGACAGGGGGCGCCCGGCTACACCTTC.

The CDR3 coding sequence is TGCAGCGTTGATTTGCCGGATGAGCAGTTCTTC. This translates into CSVDLPDEQFF. The chain recombines TRBV29-1 with TRBJ2-1; D gene uncertain. The V gene lost 3 bases and the J gene lost 8 bases, with 8 bases spanning the gap. Germline V gene lookup returns CDR1 SQVTM and CDR2 ANQGSEA. This CDR3 region has 11 residues.

V usage is TRBV28 and J usage is TRBJ2-4, with D maybe TRBD1 (6 bases). Germline V gene sequence: CDR1 MDHEN, CDR2 SYDVKM. The CDR3 is made up of 16 amino acids. Deletions cut 5 bases from V and 8 bases from J, with 22 bases between. CDR3 bases: TGTGCCAGCAGTCGCAAACAGGGATTTGGGCGGGACATTCAGTACTTC. Protein sequence: CASSRKQGFGRDIQYF.

V is TRBV5-5 and J is TRBJ1-5; 7 nucleotides match TRBD1. The CDR3 is made up of 15 amino acids. The germline V gene has CDR1 SGHKS and CDR2 YYEKEE (reference sequence). With V trimmed by 4 bases and J by 10 bases, 14 bases remained unmatched. CDR3 protein: CASSVTGVGSAPQHF. CDR3 coding DNA: TGTGCCAGCAGCGTAACAGGGGTAGGGTCAGCCCCCCAGCATTTT.

The rearrangement links TRBV12-5 to TRBJ1-1; no reliable D call. There are 17 residues in the CDR3. Between the trimmed V and J ends, which lost 6 bases and 0 bases, there was a span of 20 bases. Germline V lookup: CDR1 LGHNT, CDR2 FRNRAP. The CDR3 is CASGSGPTGPMNTEAFF. CDR3 DNA sequence: TGTGCTAGTGGCTCCGGGCCAACTGGCCCTATGAACACTGAAGCTTTCTTT.

The rearrangement links TRBV28 to TRBJ2-7, with TRBD2 matching over 8 bases. The trim removed 7 bases at V and 5 bases at J, leaving 10 bases unmatched. This CDR3 has 14 amino acids. Looked up from germline, CDR1 is MDHEN and CDR2 is SYDVKM. The chain's CDR3 is CASTPSGLENEQYF. The CDR3 region has the DNA TGTGCCAGCACTCCTAGCGGGTTGGAGAACGAGCAGTACTTC.

V and J are TRBV15 and TRBJ2-1, with TRBD2 matching 8 bases. Per germline, CDR1 LNHNV and CDR2 YYDKDF (reference sequence). V was pared by 2 bases and J by 6 bases, with 6 bases of the junction left unmatched. The CDR3 consists of 15 residues. CDR3 nucleotide sequence: TGTGCCACCAGCAGAAAGCGGGAGTGGGCCAATGAGCAGTTCTTC. Its protein product is CATSRKREWANEQFF. The full variable domain, rest sourced from reference TRBV15 and TRBJ2-1, is DAMVIQNPRYQVTQFGKPVTLSCSQTLNHNVMYWYQQKSSQAPKLLFHYYDKDFNNEADTPDNFQSRRPNTSFCFLDIRSPGLGDTAMYLCATSRKREWANEQFFGPGTRLTVL.

This chain joins TRBV19 and TRBJ2-3; 9 bases are shared with TRBD1. Germline-derived CDR1 and CDR2 are LNHDA and SQIVND (reference sequence). Trimming cost V 7 bases and J 3 bases; bases outside gene matches: 5. The CDR3 totals 14 residues. For the CDR3, the DNA is TGTGCCAGTACCGGGACAGGGAGGACAGATACGCAGTATTTT. Translation: CASTGTGRTDTQYF.

V is TRBV28 and J is TRBJ1-2; TRBD1 aligns across 10 bases. CDR1 is MDHEN and CDR2 is SYDVKM in the germline V gene. The length of the CDR3 is 17 residues. With V trimmed by 3 bases and J by 7 bases, 14 bases remained unmatched. The CDR3 nucleotides read TGTGCCAGCAGTTTTGTGGGTCTGGGACAGGGGCCTTCTGGCTACACCTTC. Translated: CASSFVGLGQGPSGYTF.

V and J are TRBV19 and TRBJ2-3, with TRBD1 matching 8 bases. The CDR3 contains 16 residues. Trimming at V came to 4 bases and at J to 0 bases, leaving 6 bases not matched to a gene. Germline lookup yields CDR1 LNHDA and CDR2 SQIVND (reference sequence). The DNA of the CDR3 is TGTGCCAGTAGTAGTACAGGGGGATGGAGCACAGATACGCAGTATTTT. It specifies CASSSTGGWSTDTQYF.

This sequence joins TRBV5-4 and TRBJ1-2; TRBD1 aligns across 9 bases. Germline V gives CDR1 SGHNT, CDR2 YYREEE (reference sequence). The junction had 7 bases not matched to a gene; V was cut back by 4 bases and J by 6 bases. This CDR3 comprises 14 residues. CDR3 sequence (DNA): TGTGCCAGCAGCACCTGGACAGGGGAGGATGGCTACACCTTC. Translation gives CASSTWTGEDGYTF.

V and J are TRBV30 and TRBJ1-2; D is ambiguous. Germline CDR1 GTSNPN, CDR2 SVGIG (reference sequence). The CDR3 is made up of 13 amino acids. V dropped 5 bases and J dropped 3 bases, with 13 bases sitting between them. CDR3 region: CAWGSGQYYGYTF. For the CDR3, the DNA is TGTGCCTGGGGTAGTGGTCAGTACTATGGCTACACCTTC.

This clone was found a few times. The V call is TRBV7-3, the J call TRBJ1-1; tentative D call: TRBD1 (5 bases). This CDR3 has 13 residues. Trimming pared 8 bases from V and 6 bases from J, leaving 16 bases between. CDR1 is SGHTA, CDR2 FQGTGA, per germline. In DNA form, the CDR3 reads TGTGCCAGCGCCAGAGGGAGGGGCGCTGAAGCTTTCTTT. This codes for CASARGRGAEAFF.

This chain joins TRBV2 and TRBJ1-6; 8 nucleotides agree with TRBD1. There are 14 residues in the CDR3. V dropped 6 bases and J dropped 10; count of bases not matched to a gene: 8. Germline CDR1 SNHLY, CDR2 FYNNEI. The CDR3 coding sequence is TGTGCCAGCAGCCCATGGACAGGGATCTCACCCCTCCACTTT. This encodes CASSPWTGISPLHF.

The chain links TRBV30 to TRBJ2-5; no definite D call. Germline V CDR1 and CDR2: GTSNPN, SVGIG (reference sequence). The CDR3 has 12 residues. The V gene lost 2 bases and the J gene lost 5 bases, with 9 bases spanning the gap. CDR3 bases: TGTGCCTGGAGTCTTCTTTTGGAGACCCAGTACTTC. As protein: CAWSLLLETQYF.

The chain couples TRBV28 to TRBJ2-3, with D tentatively TRBD2 (6 bases). The germline V gene has CDR1 MDHEN and CDR2 SYDVKM. Trimming removed 5 bases at V and 6 bases at J, with 21 bases between. This CDR3 spans 16 amino acids. CDR3 in DNA: TGTGCCAGCAGTAGACCCGAGGAGGGAGACAACGATACGCAGTATTTT. As protein: CASSRPEEGDNDTQYF. The full variable domain, its missing parts supplied by reference TRBV28 and TRBJ2-3, is DVKVTQSSRYLVKRTGEKVFLECVQDMDHENMFWYRQDPGLGLRLIYFSYDVKMKEKGDIPEGYSVSREKKERFSLILESASTNQTSMYLCASSRPEEGDNDTQYFGPGTRLTVL.

The rearrangement links TRBV30 to TRBJ1-5; 8 nucleotides align to TRBD1. Germline V gene lookup returns CDR1 GTSNPN and CDR2 SVGIG (reference sequence). The trim removed 3 bases at V and 2 bases at J, leaving 6 bases unmatched. This CDR3 spans 15 amino acids. CDR3 protein: CAWSPGTGGNQPQHF. DNA of the CDR3: TGTGCCTGGAGCCCCGGGACAGGAGGCAATCAGCCCCAGCATTTT.

A note on this clone: Different DNA sequences within this sample yield the same CDR3. The chain links TRBV19 to TRBJ2-7, with no clear D. The CDR3 extends over 13 amino acids. Between the trimmed V and J ends, which lost 3 bases and 0 bases, there was a span of 6 bases. CDR1 LNHDA and CDR2 SQIVND come from the germline V gene (reference sequence). CDR3 coding DNA: TGTGCCAGTAGTATTGAAGACTCCTACGAGCAGTACTTC. Its translation is CASSIEDSYEQYF.

The V call is TRBV14, the J call TRBJ2-5; 8 bases align to TRBD1. Trimming removed 5 bases from V and 2 bases from J; junction bases left unmatched: 7. This CDR3 comprises 15 residues. Per the germline V gene, CDR1 is SGHDN and CDR2 is FVKESK. The CDR3 region has the DNA TGTGCCAGCAGCAACCGACAGGGGCGACAAGAGACCCAGTACTTC. This sequence encodes CASSNRQGRQETQYF.

V and J are TRBV11-3 and TRBJ2-1; 8 nucleotides match TRBD1. This CDR3 is 14 amino acids long. V was clipped by 3 bases and J by 8 bases; unmatched bases: 6. Germline CDR1 reads SGHNT; CDR2 reads YENEEA. This chain's CDR3 is CASSLRGQAYEQFF. CDR3 nucleotides: TGTGCCAGCAGCTTGAGGGGACAGGCCTATGAGCAGTTCTTC.

The gene calls are TRBV9 and TRBJ2-7, with D perhaps matching TRBD2 (6 bases). The V end was cut by 4 bases, the J end by 0 bases, with 8 bases between. The CDR3 length is 13 residues. Germline CDR1 and CDR2: SGDLS and YYNGEE. The CDR3 DNA reads TGTGCCAGCAGCCCGGACTACTCCTACGAGCAGTACTTC. This gives the protein CASSPDYSYEQYF.